Shown below are 11 T cell receptor beta chains from a single sample sequenced in a study of identical twins. MiXCR, run by TCRdb on the 5' RACE reads, gives a single entry per CDR3 protein. The sample carries some 200,000 distinct CDR3 sequences, under 10% recorded once. The same sample was also used in a study of yellow fever vaccine responses in identical twins.

The sequenced material came from memory (CD45RO+) T cells sorted from blood. The origin of the receptors is a young woman in good health.

The chain links TRBV23-1 to TRBJ2-3; perhaps TRBD1 as D (6 bases). TRBV23-1 is designated an ORF whose function remains uncertain. The CDR3 is made up of 14 amino acids. V was clipped by 3 bases and J by 4 bases, with 11 bases between them. The CDR3: CASSHRGKADTQYF. As DNA, the CDR3 is TGCGCCAGCAGTCACAGGGGAAAGGCAGATACGCAGTATTTT.

This clonotype showed up many times. This rearrangement joins TRBV4-1 to TRBJ2-5, with D possibly TRBD1 on 6 matching bases. V dropped 2 bases and J dropped 1 base, with 11 bases sitting between them. In germline, CDR1 is MGHRA, CDR2 YSYEKL. There are 15 residues in the CDR3. This CDR3 is CASSQPGHPQETQYF. The CDR3 DNA reads TGCGCCAGCAGCCAACCGGGACACCCCCAAGAGACCCAGTACTTC.

There are many counts of this clonotype. The chain couples TRBV27 to TRBJ2-7, with 13 bases that match TRBD2. Germline trimming cut 4 bases from V and 6 bases from J; bases unmatched to any gene: 9. Germline V gives CDR1 MNHEY, CDR2 SMNVEV (reference sequence). The length of the CDR3 is 16 residues. This chain's CDR3 is CASSSILAGGPREQYF. CDR3 DNA sequence: TGTGCCAGCAGTTCTATACTAGCGGGGGGGCCCCGCGAGCAGTACTTC.

The chain joins TRBV30 to TRBJ1-6; unclear D gene. The CDR3 is 10 residues long. From germline, CDR1 is GTSNPN and CDR2 SVGIG (reference sequence). V dropped 6 bases and J dropped 8 bases, with 5 bases sitting between them. The CDR3 nucleotides read TGTGCCTGTCCGTATTCACCCCTCCACTTT. Protein product: CACPYSPLHF.

This clonotype was detected a few times. The chain recombines TRBV4-1 with TRBJ2-7; 10 nucleotides align to TRBD2. This CDR3 region has 16 residues. Germline CDR1 reads MGHRA; CDR2 reads YSYEKL. J lost 3 bases, V lost 0 bases, and 5 bases had no gene match. CDR3 sequence (DNA): TGCGCCAGCAGCCAAGATTTGACTAGCGGGTTCTACGAGCAGTACTTC. The encoded protein is CASSQDLTSGFYEQYF.

The chain carries TRBV12-3 or TRBV12-4 and TRBJ1-1; 9 bases map to TRBD1. The CDR3 extends over 14 amino acids. Trimming took 7 bases from V and 6 from J; bases not matched to a gene: 9. The CDR3 DNA reads TGTGCCAGCACCCCGACAGGGGGTTTTGCTGAAGCTTTCTTT. Its translation is CASTPTGGFAEAFF.

There are many counts of this clonotype. The chain uses TRBV25-1 and TRBJ2-1; no clear D gene. There are 14 residues in the CDR3. In germline, CDR1 is MGHDK, CDR2 SYGVNS. V gave up 8 bases and J gave up 7 bases, with 18 bases separating them. The CDR3 protein is CASSNEVGRNEQFF. The CDR3 coding sequence is TGTGCCAGCTCAAACGAGGTGGGCAGAAATGAGCAGTTCTTC.

This sequence joins TRBV28 and TRBJ2-5, with 14 bases identical to TRBD2. Unmatched junction bases numbered 12, after V lost 6 bases and J lost 0 bases. This CDR3 region has 19 residues. The germline gives CDR1 MDHEN, CDR2 SYDVKM. The CDR3 region is CASSPLWGLAGVHQETQYF. In DNA, the CDR3 is TGTGCCAGCAGCCCATTGTGGGGACTAGCGGGGGTCCACCAAGAGACCCAGTACTTC.

This clonotype has a handful of counts. The J gene is TRBJ2-7, the V gene TRBV12-3 or TRBV12-4, with 8 bases fitting TRBD2. V lost 6 bases, J lost 5 bases, and 9 bases stayed unmatched. The CDR3 sequence is 14 residues long. This CDR3 is CASSRNGGENEQYF. CDR3 in DNA: TGTGCCAGCAGCCGGAACGGGGGGGAGAACGAGCAGTACTTC.

This clonotype was counted only a few times. The chain recombines TRBV5-1 with TRBJ2-7; weak D call: TRBD2 (6 bases). The CDR3 runs to 16 residues. V dropped 4 bases and J dropped 6 bases, with 23 bases sitting between them. CDR1 and CDR2 (germline): SGHRS, YFSETQ. CDR3 protein: CASSTGRGKNLVEQYF. Here the CDR3 DNA reads TGCGCCAGCAGCACTGGACGGGGGAAAAATCTGGTCGAGCAGTACTTC.

This clonotype showed up just a few times. The genes are TRBV7-9 and TRBJ1-1; no firm D call. Germline CDR1 is SEHNR and CDR2 is FQNEAQ (reference sequence). The V and J ends lost 0 bases and 1 base respectively, with 6 bases between them. The CDR3 contains 14 residues. DNA of the CDR3: TGTGCCAGCAGCTTAGCGCTGCCGAACACTGAAGCTTTCTTT. This gives the protein CASSLALPNTEAFF.